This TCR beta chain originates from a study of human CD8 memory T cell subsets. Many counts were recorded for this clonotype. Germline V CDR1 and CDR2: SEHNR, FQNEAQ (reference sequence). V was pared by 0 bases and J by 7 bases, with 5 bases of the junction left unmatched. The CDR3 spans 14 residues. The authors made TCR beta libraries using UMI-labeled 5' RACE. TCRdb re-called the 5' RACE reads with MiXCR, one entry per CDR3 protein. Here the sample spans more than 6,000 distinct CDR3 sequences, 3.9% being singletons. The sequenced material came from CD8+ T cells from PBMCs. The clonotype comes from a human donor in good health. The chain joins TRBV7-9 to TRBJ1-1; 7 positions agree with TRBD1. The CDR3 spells CASSLAGTENEAFF. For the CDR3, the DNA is TGTGCCAGCAGCTTAGCCGGGACAGAAAATGAAGCTTTCTTT. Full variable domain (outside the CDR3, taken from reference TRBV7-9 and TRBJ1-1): DTGVSQNPRHKITKRGQNVTFRCDPISEHNRLYWYRQTLGQGPEFLTYFQNEAQLEKSRLLSDRFSAERPKGSFSTLEIQRTEQGDSAMYLCASSLAGTENEAFFGQGTRLTVV.